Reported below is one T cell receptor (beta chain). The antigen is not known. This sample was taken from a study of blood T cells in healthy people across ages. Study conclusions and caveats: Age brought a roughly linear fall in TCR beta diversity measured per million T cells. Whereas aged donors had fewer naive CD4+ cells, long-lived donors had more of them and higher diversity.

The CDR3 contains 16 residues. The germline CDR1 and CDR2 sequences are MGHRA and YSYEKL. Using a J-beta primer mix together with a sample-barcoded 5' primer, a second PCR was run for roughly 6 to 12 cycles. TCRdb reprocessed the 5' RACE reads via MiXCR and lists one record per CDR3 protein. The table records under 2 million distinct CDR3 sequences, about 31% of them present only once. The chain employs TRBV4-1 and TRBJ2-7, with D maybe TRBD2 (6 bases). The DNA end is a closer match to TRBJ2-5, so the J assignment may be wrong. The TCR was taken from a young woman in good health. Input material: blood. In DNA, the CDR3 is TGCGCCAGCAGCCCCCATAGACGGGGGATCGGAGAGACCCAGTACTTC. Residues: CASSPHRRGIGETQYF.